The 23 T cell receptor beta chains below were found in one sample sequenced in a study of shared clonotypes between healthy human individuals. TCRdb's copy holds only in-frame clones and misses some; the assay was immunoSEQ multiplex PCR. The sample has roughly 2.6 million clones; around 94% are singletons. Sequenced input: naive CD4+ T cells sorted from blood. Subset reported: CD45RA+ positively selected. These receptors originate from a man aged 18 to 35 in good health.

About this clone itself: Other DNA sequences in this sample translate to the same CDR3. The genes are TRBV5-1 and TRBJ2-6, with TRBD2 matching 7 bases. Germline loops: CDR1 SGHRS, CDR2 YFSETQ. The CDR3 length is 16 residues. The J segment lost 2 bases and the V segment lost 0 bases, leaving 2 bases of the junction unmatched. The CDR3: CASSLASGTGANVLTF. As DNA, the CDR3 is TGCGCCAGCAGCTTGGCTAGCGGCACTGGGGCCAACGTCCTGACTTTC.

This chain uses TRBV5-1 with TRBJ1-2, with no clear D. CDR1 and CDR2 from the germline V gene are SGHRS and YFSETQ. The CDR3 is 13 residues long. Trimming left V 4 bases short and J 3 bases short, with 10 bases between. The CDR3 bases are TGCGCCAGCAGCCTCACAGCGCACTATGGCTACACCTTC. This codes for CASSLTAHYGYTF.

The chain uses TRBV7-2 and TRBJ1-2; D is perhaps TRBD1 (5 bases). Germline V gene data show CDR1 as SGHTA and CDR2 as FQGNSA. The V gene lost 5 bases and the J gene lost 0 bases, with 13 bases spanning the gap. The CDR3 sequence is 15 residues long. The CDR3 DNA follows: TGTGCCAGCAGCCCCTCGGGACCCGCTAACTATGGCTACACCTTC. Translation: CASSPSGPANYGYTF. Variable domain in full (rest from reference TRBV7-2 and TRBJ1-2): GAGVSQSPSNKVTEKGKDVELRCDPISGHTALYWYRQSLGQGLEFLIYFQGNSAPDKSGLPSDRFSAERTGGSVSTLTIQRTQQEDSAVYLCASSPSGPANYGYTFGSGTRLTVV.

The chain joins TRBV6-1 to TRBJ2-1, with D unclear. Germline V gene data show CDR1 as MNHNS and CDR2 as SASEGT. The CDR3 contains 14 residues. Trimming stripped 5 bases from V and 1 base from J, with 9 bases between. CDR3: CASSSQGSYNEQFF. CDR3 DNA: TGTGCCAGCAGTTCTCAAGGGTCCTACAATGAGCAGTTCTTC.

This chain joins TRBV12-5 and TRBJ1-1, with a weak D call TRBD1 (5 bases). CDR1 is LGHNT, CDR2 FRNRAP, per germline. The CDR3 covers 16 residues. V was trimmed by 4 bases and J by 5 bases, leaving 20 bases between them. The CDR3 DNA follows: TGTGCTAGTGGTTCGCATCTAAACCAGGGTGGGACTGAAGCTTTCTTT. It codes for CASGSHLNQGGTEAFF.

J is TRBJ1-6 and V is TRBV6-5; D is unclear. The CDR3 loop spans 12 amino acids. Trimming pared 5 bases from V and 9 bases from J, leaving 8 bases between. Germline V gene lookup returns CDR1 MNHEY and CDR2 SVGAGI. CDR3 protein: CASSTVGSPLHF. The CDR3 DNA reads TGTGCCAGCAGTACAGTTGGTTCACCCCTCCACTTT.

This chain joins TRBV10-2 and TRBJ1-6; D unclear. Trimming removed 3 bases from V and 8 bases from J, with 11 bases in between. This CDR3 spans 14 amino acids. From germline, CDR1 is WSHSY and CDR2 SAAADI. This chain's CDR3 is CASSDPRRDSPLHF. The CDR3 coding sequence is TGCGCCAGCAGTGATCCACGGAGGGATTCACCCCTCCACTTT.

J is TRBJ2-5 and V is TRBV6-1, with a possible D match to TRBD2 (5 bases). The CDR3 runs 15 residues. Trimming stripped 1 base from V and 5 bases from J, with 14 bases between. Germline V gene lookup returns CDR1 MNHNS and CDR2 SASEGT. The CDR3 sequence is CASSEGQRGLETQYF. The CDR3 region has the DNA TGTGCCAGCAGTGAAGGACAACGAGGGTTGGAGACCCAGTACTTC.

The rearrangement joins TRBV10-1 to TRBJ2-1; 9 nucleotides align to TRBD1. CDR3 size: 15 residues. Germline lookup yields CDR1 WNHNN and CDR2 SYGVQD (reference sequence). The junction had 3 bases not matched to a gene; V was cut back by 5 bases and J by 1 base. In DNA form, the CDR3 reads TGCGCCAGCAGTCCCGGGACAGGGTCCTACAATGAGCAGTTCTTC. Translated: CASSPGTGSYNEQFF.

This clone was seen once. Other DNA sequences in the same sample also yield this CDR3. This chain links TRBV2 with TRBJ2-5; no clear D. Trimming took 3 bases from V and 0 from J, leaving 5 bases between them. Germline lookup yields CDR1 SNHLY and CDR2 FYNNEI. CDR3 size: 13 residues. The CDR3 loop reads CASSDGYQETQYF. The CDR3 DNA reads as TGTGCCAGCAGTGACGGCTACCAAGAGACCCAGTACTTC.

For the CDR3, the DNA is TGTGCCAGCAAGGGACAGGGGATGGTCGGCACTGAAGCTTTCTTT. It codes for CASKGQGMVGTEAFF. The chain is built from TRBV6-1 and TRBJ1-1, with 10 nucleotides matching TRBD1. This CDR3 has 15 residues. The V gene end was trimmed by 7 bases and the J gene end by 4 bases; junction bases not matched to a gene: 9. In germline, CDR1 is MNHNS, CDR2 SASEGT.

In its sample, this clone was seen a few times. V is TRBV2 and J is TRBJ2-7, with 7 positions matching TRBD2. The V gene's germline CDR1 is SNHLY and CDR2 FYNNEI. This CDR3 is built from 13 residues. After removal of 6 bases from V and 0 bases from J, the junction contained 2 bases not matched to a gene. CDR3 in DNA: TGTGCCAGCAGGCGGGAGAGCTCCTACGAGCAGTACTTC. As protein: CASRRESSYEQYF.

The chain links TRBV5-4 to TRBJ2-3, with TRBD1 matching 8 bases. CDR3 length: 14 residues. The germline gives CDR1 SGHNT, CDR2 YYREEE (reference sequence). Trimming cost V 0 bases and J 6 bases; bases outside gene matches: 3. The DNA for the CDR3 is TGTGCCAGCAGCTTGGGCGACAGGGGCGATACGCAGTATTTT. Amino acid sequence: CASSLGDRGDTQYF.

The chain carries TRBV6-5 and TRBJ1-5; TRBD1 might be the D (5 bases). The germline CDR1 and CDR2 sequences are MNHEY and SVGAGI. V gave up 5 bases and J gave up 6 bases, with 14 bases separating them. This CDR3 comprises 14 residues. The chain's CDR3 is CASSPTGEGQPQHF. Here the CDR3 DNA reads TGTGCCAGCAGTCCTACGGGGGAGGGTCAGCCCCAGCATTTT.

This clone was found a few times. The rearrangement links TRBV6-1 to TRBJ1-6, with 8 bases identical to TRBD1. V gave up 6 bases and J gave up 8 bases; unmatched junction bases: 3. This CDR3 is 13 amino acids long. Per the germline V gene, CDR1 is MNHNS and CDR2 is SASEGT. The CDR3 nucleotides are TGTGCCAGCAGCCTGACAGGGGATTCACCCCTCCACTTT. It codes for CASSLTGDSPLHF.

This clone appeared a few times. The gene calls are TRBV6-1 and TRBJ1-6; the D gene is possibly TRBD1 (6 bases). V lost 7 bases to trimming and J lost 10 bases, with 17 bases between them. The CDR3 has 14 amino acids. Germline V gives CDR1 MNHNS, CDR2 SASEGT. Here the CDR3 reads CASKTGLGLSPLHF. The CDR3 nucleotides are TGTGCCAGCAAGACAGGACTTGGCCTGTCACCCCTCCACTTT.

A note on this clone: An end of the junction does not agree with germline; a read error may underlie this. The chain joins TRBV15 to TRBJ1-1; TRBD1 matches at 8 bases. The V gene's germline CDR1 is LNHNV and CDR2 YYDKDF (reference sequence). This CDR3 is 14 amino acids long. The CDR3 DNA is TGTGCCACCAACAGAGGACAGGGATCTACTGAAGCTTTCTTT. Translating gives CATNRGQGSTEAFF.

The chain links TRBV7-2 to TRBJ1-4; 9 positions match TRBD1. Germline V gene data show CDR1 as SGHTA and CDR2 as FQGNSA. The V gene end was trimmed by 0 bases and the J gene end by 2 bases; junction bases not matched to a gene: 7. The CDR3 has 18 residues. CDR3 amino acids: CASSLALAGQGTNEKLFF. CDR3 in DNA: TGTGCCAGCAGCTTAGCTCTTGCCGGACAGGGGACTAATGAAAAACTGTTTTTT.

The V call is TRBV5-1, the J call TRBJ1-4; possible D gene TRBD1, 6 bases. CDR3 length: 14 residues. Trimming took off 4 bases at V and 8 bases at J, with 15 bases between the two ends. Germline values: CDR1 SGHRS, CDR2 YFSETQ. CDR3 DNA: TGCGCCAGCAGCGCCGGAGGGGGGGAAGAAAAACTGTTTTTT. Its protein product is CASSAGGGEEKLFF.

Turning to this clone: This sample includes further DNA sequences coding for the same CDR3. The chain joins TRBV18 to TRBJ2-2, with D uncertain. Germline V lookup: CDR1 KGHSH, CDR2 LQKENI. The CDR3 totals 13 residues. V shed 3 bases and J shed 5 bases, with 7 bases lying between them. In DNA, the CDR3 is TGTGCCAGCTCACCCCTAGTAACCGGGGAGCTGTTTTTT. Encoded protein: CASSPLVTGELFF.

J is TRBJ2-6 and V is TRBV4-3; TRBD2 might be the D (6 bases). The CDR3 sequence is 16 residues long. Germline assignment: CDR1 LGHNA and CDR2 YSLEER. V shed 1 base and J shed 4 bases, with 11 bases lying between them. CDR3 region: CASSQGSGAGANVLTF. The CDR3 bases are TGCGCCAGCAGCCAAGGGTCGGGAGCCGGGGCCAACGTCCTGACTTTC.

This clone was seen just once. This chain joins TRBV7-2 and TRBJ2-7; the D gene could be TRBD1 or TRBD2 (5 bases each). Germline CDR1 reads SGHTA; CDR2 reads FQGNSA. The CDR3 spans 14 residues. Trimming pared 1 base from V and 2 bases from J, leaving 9 bases between. In DNA form, the CDR3 reads TGTGCCAGCAGCTTAGTTGGGACCACCTACGAGCAGTACTTC. Translated, it gives CASSLVGTTYEQYF.

The rearrangement joins TRBV9 to TRBJ1-3; D is possibly TRBD1 (5 bases). This CDR3 has 16 amino acids. From germline, CDR1 is SGDLS and CDR2 YYNGEE. The V end was cut by 2 bases, the J end by 2 bases, with 14 bases between. This chain's CDR3 is CASSVLVGGTGNTIYF. The CDR3 DNA reads as TGTGCCAGCAGCGTTCTAGTCGGGGGGACTGGAAACACCATATATTTT.